The sequence of this T cell receptor beta chain was determined in a study of T cells after yellow fever vaccination. TCRdb recomputed calls from the 5' RACE reads with MiXCR, one row per CDR3 protein. Of 300,000 to 350,000 distinct CDR3 sequences in the sample, approximately 4% are singletons; the top ten hold roughly a fifth. V lost 7 bases to trimming and J lost 1 base, with 19 bases between them. Germline V gene lookup returns CDR1 SEHNR and CDR2 FQNEAQ (reference sequence). The CDR3 totals 16 residues. This sample comprised PBMCs, obtained 15 days after the yellow fever booster vaccination. The clonotype originates from a young man who received the YFV17D yellow fever vaccine. This chain connects TRBV7-9 to TRBJ1-1; perhaps TRBD1 as D (6 bases). As DNA, the CDR3 is TGTGCCAGCACTCATCGGGGGCGAGGGAGGAACACTGAAGCTTTCTTT. Amino acid sequence: CASTHRGRGRNTEAFF.